The clone carrying this T cell receptor (beta chain) has only a few counts. The sample originates from a study of OX40 agonist ivuxolimab in advanced cancers. Patients were excluded for autoimmune disease history or systemic immunosuppression. J gave up 6 bases and V 5 bases, and 13 bases lay outside the gene matches. Per germline, CDR1 KGHSH and CDR2 LQKENI. This CDR3 has 17 amino acids. Using immunoSEQ multiplex PCR, the repertoire was profiled, and TCRdb retains in-frame clones only, with some absent. The table has about 100,000 clones, about nine tenths seen once. The chain has TRBV18 and TRBJ2-3; 11 bases are a match to TRBD2. The receptor comes from an adult with an advanced solid tumor such as melanoma, head and neck, liver or kidney cancer. Sequencing used CD4+ or CD8+ T cells sorted from blood, obtained in a trial of the OX40 agonist ivuxolimab. In nucleotides, the CDR3 is TGTGCCAGCTCATCGGCCTGGGTAGCGGGAGGGCTCGATACGCAGTATTTT. Translated, it gives CASSSAWVAGGLDTQYF.